The 9 T cell receptor beta chains listed next were all sequenced from one sample in a study of cytomegalovirus exposure and HLA in healthy donors. The PCR used 60 Vbeta and 13 Jbeta primers. Sequenced by immunoSEQ multiplex PCR; TCRdb stores in-frame clones only, minus some. Counted here are 120,000 to 150,000 clones, about 80% occurring once; the ten biggest clones make up around 1.9%. The sample comprised PBMCs. These receptors were collected from a woman aged 40 to 50 in good health and CMV-seronegative.

A single count supports this clone. The chain couples TRBV9 to TRBJ2-1, with TRBD2 as a possible D gene (6 bases). The CDR3 totals 16 residues. Germline assignment: CDR1 SGDLS and CDR2 YYNGEE. Trimming cost V 5 bases and J 3 bases, with 18 bases left between them. In DNA form, the CDR3 reads TGTGCCAGCAGACCGGGACTGTTAAATTACTACAATGAGCAGTTCTTC. Protein sequence: CASRPGLLNYYNEQFF.

This chain's CDR3 is CSVQGIPGANVLTF. For the CDR3, the DNA is TGCAGCGTTCAGGGGATTCCTGGGGCCAACGTCCTGACTTTC. V is TRBV29-1 and J is TRBJ2-6; TRBD1 is a possible D gene (6 bases). Germline-derived CDR1 and CDR2 are SQVTM and ANQGSEA. This CDR3 spans 14 amino acids. Trimming cost V 5 bases and J 2 bases, with 10 bases left between them.

This clone occurred once. This rearrangement joins TRBV5-4 to TRBJ2-7; TRBD2 might be the D (5 bases). V was cut by 4 bases and J by 4 bases, with 15 bases left in between. The CDR3 is made up of 14 amino acids. CDR1 and CDR2 from the germline V gene are SGHNT and YYREEE (reference sequence). CDR3 DNA: TGTGCCAGCAGCCTAGCTTACGGTCAGTACGAGCAGTACTTC. Translated, it gives CASSLAYGQYEQYF.

This sequence joins TRBV13 and TRBJ1-5; D is unclear. The germline CDR1 and CDR2 sequences are PRHDT and FYEKMQ (reference sequence). V was trimmed by 3 bases and J by 0 bases, leaving 6 bases between them. This CDR3 contains 14 residues. CDR3 sequence reads: CASSFGVSNQPQHF. The CDR3 region has the DNA TGTGCCAGCAGCTTCGGGGTTAGCAATCAGCCCCAGCATTTT.

The V call is TRBV27, the J call TRBJ2-7; possibly TRBD1 for D (5 bases). The V gene's germline CDR1 is MNHEY and CDR2 SMNVEV (reference sequence). V was pared by 5 bases and J by 10 bases, with 27 bases between. The CDR3 runs to 16 residues. CDR3 nucleotide sequence: TGTGCCAGCAGTCCGACTGACCCGGGTAACCCACAGGCTCAGTACTTC. Its protein product is CASSPTDPGNPQAQYF.

V gene TRBV10-3 combines with J gene TRBJ2-7; tentative D call: TRBD1 (7 bases). This CDR3 has 12 amino acids. The V and J ends lost 2 bases and 7 bases respectively, with 9 bases between them. Germline V lookup: CDR1 ENHRY, CDR2 SYGVKD. The CDR3 DNA sequence: TGTGCCATCAGTGAGCAGGGGGGTGAGCAGTACTTC. Its protein is CAISEQGGEQYF.

V and J are TRBV28 and TRBJ2-7; 8 nucleotides match TRBD2. V shed 9 bases and J 4 bases; nucleotides not matched to a gene: 2. The CDR3 contains 11 residues. Germline lookup yields CDR1 MDHEN and CDR2 SYDVKM. This chain's CDR3 is CARSGGYEQYF. Written as DNA, the CDR3 is TGTGCCAGAAGCGGGGGTTACGAGCAGTACTTC.

This sequence joins TRBV7-2 and TRBJ2-1; D perhaps matches TRBD2 (5 bases). V was clipped by 1 base and J by 2 bases, with 12 bases between them. Per the germline V gene, CDR1 is SGHTA and CDR2 is FQGNSA. CDR3 size: 16 residues. CDR3 amino acids: CASSLGGAGAYNEQFF. The CDR3 bases are TGTGCCAGCAGCTTAGGGGGAGCCGGTGCCTACAATGAGCAGTTCTTC.

This clone was observed a single time. The sample carries other DNA sequences with the same CDR3. The V gene is TRBV18, the J gene TRBJ1-1; D is unresolved. Looked up from germline, CDR1 is KGHSH and CDR2 is LQKENI. V was pared by 2 bases and J by 3 bases, with 7 bases between. The CDR3 is 13 residues long. The CDR3 loop is CASSPSIDTEAFF. The CDR3 coding sequence is TGTGCCAGCTCACCATCTATAGACACTGAAGCTTTCTTT.